These T cell receptor beta chains were read from a single sample in a study of technical replicates of blood from a few donors. Data came from immunoSEQ multiplex PCR; TCRdb stores just in-frame clones and leaves some out. The table has about 83,000 clones, about 96% seen once. The sample was T cells isolated from PBMCs. The receptors come from a human donor in good health. Both conserved end residues are part of each CDR3. A D gene is named only where the DNA matches it firmly. Part of the rows lack a size; the others show once, few, many or a class for expanded clones.

TRBV13	TRBJ2-7	NA	TRBD2	CASSPPAGGHYEQYF	TGTGCCAGCAGTCCCCCGGCGGGAGGTCACTACGAGCAGTACTTC
TRBV7-9	TRBJ2-6	NA	TRBD1	CASSSTGGTWGANVLTF	TGTGCCAGCAGCTCCACAGGGGGGACGTGGGGGGCCAACGTCCTGACTTTC
TRBV6-5	TRBJ2-7	NA	TRBD1	CASSRQGENEQYF	TGTGCCAGCAGTCGACAGGGGGAAAACGAGCAGTACTTC
TRBV21-1	TRBJ1-2	NA	NA	CASSGTGDGYTF	TGTGCCAGCAGCGGGACAGGGGATGGCTACACCTTC
TRBV11-2	TRBJ2-1	NA	TRBD1	CASSRQDRGGYNEQFF	TGTGCCAGCAGTCGACAGGACAGGGGAGGTTACAATGAGCAGTTCTTC
TRBV28	TRBJ2-1	once	TRBD2	CASSYPLAGGGEQFF	TGTGCCAGCAGTTACCCCCTAGCGGGAGGGGGTGAGCAGTTCTTC
TRBV29-1	TRBJ1-2	NA	NA	CSVEVGGGGYTF	TGCAGCGTTGAAGTGGGAGGGGGAGGCTACACCTTC
TRBV7-9	TRBJ1-1	NA	TRBD1	CASRMGQGNTEAFF	TGTGCCAGCAGGATGGGACAGGGGAACACTGAAGCTTTCTTT
TRBV7-9	TRBJ2-7	NA	NA	CASSPRSYEQYF	TGTGCCAGCAGCCCTAGGAGCTACGAGCAGTACTTC
TRBV14	TRBJ2-1	NA	NA	CASSQVGSEQFF	TGTGCCAGCAGCCAAGTCGGTAGTGAGCAGTTCTTC
TRBV14	TRBJ2-5	NA	NA	CASSQDWGRTETQYF	TGTGCCAGCAGCCAAGATTGGGGGAGGACAGAGACCCAGTACTTC
TRBV6-5	TRBJ2-3	NA	NA	CASSYTRGSADTQYF	TGTGCCAGCAGTTACACCAGGGGATCAGCAGATACGCAGTATTTT
TRBV9	TRBJ2-3	NA	NA	CASSFGLSTDTQYF	TGTGCCAGCAGCTTCGGACTTAGCACAGATACGCAGTATTTT
TRBV9	TRBJ2-1	NA	TRBD2	CASSVETSGSYNEQFF	TGTGCCAGCAGCGTGGAGACTAGCGGGTCTTACAATGAGCAGTTCTTC
TRBV7-6	TRBJ2-7	once	NA	CASSFAAAYEQYF	TGTGCCAGCAGCTTCGCGGCGGCCTACGAGCAGTACTTC
TRBV10-1	TRBJ1-1	NA	TRBD1	CASSETGVNTEAFF	TGCGCCAGCAGTGAGACAGGGGTGAACACTGAAGCTTTCTTT
TRBV28	TRBJ2-1	NA	TRBD1	CASSLTGQGIYEQFF	TGTGCCAGCAGTTTAACGGGACAGGGTATCTATGAGCAGTTCTTC
TRBV29-1	TRBJ1-3	NA	TRBD1	CSVETGAGNTIYF	TGCAGCGTTGAAACAGGGGCTGGAAACACCATATATTTT
TRBV5-1	TRBJ2-7	NA	NA	CASARPGTYEQYF	TGCGCCAGCGCCCGGCCAGGGACCTACGAGCAGTACTTC
TRBV7-9	TRBJ1-2	NA	NA	CASSSREGYGYTF	TGTGCCAGCAGCTCCAGGGAGGGCTATGGCTACACCTTC
TRBV19	TRBJ1-1	NA	NA	CASSITTLENTEAFF	TGTGCCAGTAGTATAACTACACTAGAAAACACTGAAGCTTTCTTT
TRBV2	TRBJ2-6	once	NA	CASRRGGANVLTF	TGTGCCAGCAGACGGGGTGGGGCCAACGTCCTGACTTTC
TRBV4-3	TRBJ2-5	NA	TRBD2	CASSQDSPAGVLGGETQYF	TGCGCCAGCAGCCAAGATTCCCCGGCGGGAGTATTGGGCGGAGAGACCCAGTACTTC
TRBV7-8	TRBJ2-3	NA	TRBD2	CASSLRRLAENVRGTQYF	TGTGCCAGCAGCTTGCGGAGACTAGCGGAGAACGTTAGGGGTACGCAGTATTTT
TRBV19	TRBJ2-2	NA	TRBD2	CASIRDGLGLFTGELFF	TGTGCCAGTATCCGGGACGGACTAGGCCTATTCACCGGGGAGCTGTTTTTT
TRBV21-1	TRBJ2-7	NA	NA	CASYKDSSYEQYF	TGTGCCAGCTATAAGGACTCCTCCTACGAGCAGTACTTC
TRBV30	TRBJ2-3	NA	TRBD2	CAWSVLAGADTQYF	TGTGCCTGGAGTGTACTAGCGGGAGCAGATACGCAGTATTTT
TRBV4-2	TRBJ1-4	once	NA	CASSVQFEKLFF	TGTGCCAGCAGCGTACAGTTCGAAAAACTGTTTTTT
TRBV4-3	TRBJ1-4	NA	NA	CASSQVTYGERELFF	TGCGCCAGCAGCCAAGTAACGTACGGTGAGAGGGAACTGTTTTTT
TRBV27	TRBJ1-1	NA	TRBD1	CASSYRGTEAFF	TGTGCCAGCAGTTACAGGGGTACTGAAGCTTTCTTT
TRBV9	TRBJ2-7	NA	NA	CASSLTGDPYEQYF	TGTGCCAGCAGCTTAACGGGGGATCCCTACGAGCAGTACTTC
TRBV27	TRBJ2-7	NA	TRBD1	CASSLRDRGIQQYF	TGTGCCAGCAGCCTCCGGGACAGGGGGATACAGCAGTACTTC
TRBV29-1	TRBJ2-1	NA	NA	CSLVHPLANEQFF	TGCAGCTTAGTTCACCCACTCGCCAATGAGCAGTTCTTC
TRBV6-5	TRBJ1-4	NA	NA	CASSPRGHGEKLFF	TGTGCCAGCAGCCCGCGGGGTCATGGAGAAAAACTGTTTTTT
TRBV5-1	TRBJ1-1	NA	NA	CASSIETGGNTEAFF	TGCGCCAGCAGCATAGAGACAGGTGGCAACACTGAAGCTTTCTTT
TRBV29-1	TRBJ2-3	NA	NA	CSVEDRGYTQYF	TGCAGCGTTGAAGATCGGGGGTACACGCAGTATTTT
TRBV7-9	TRBJ2-7	once	TRBD1	CASSFEQGANYEQYF	TGTGCCAGCAGCTTTGAACAGGGGGCGAACTACGAGCAGTACTTC
TRBV29-1	TRBJ2-7	NA	NA	CSVEVQGSSYEQYF	TGCAGCGTTGAGGTTCAGGGAAGCTCCTACGAGCAGTACTTC
TRBV7-2	TRBJ2-5	NA	TRBD2	CASSPTSGGQETQYF	TGTGCCAGCAGCCCGACTAGCGGGGGGCAAGAGACCCAGTACTTC
TRBV2	TRBJ2-3	NA	NA	CASKILTDTQYF	TGTGCCAGCAAAATCTTGACAGATACGCAGTATTTT
TRBV5-4	TRBJ2-1	NA	TRBD2	CASKGGGVDFGGNEQFF	TGTGCCAGCAAAGGCGGGGGAGTTGATTTCGGCGGGAATGAGCAGTTCTTC
TRBV9	TRBJ2-1	NA	TRBD2	CASSVELAGYYNEQFF	TGTGCCAGCAGCGTAGAACTAGCGGGATACTACAATGAGCAGTTCTTC
TRBV30	TRBJ2-1	NA	TRBD2	CAWTAGGASRGFF	TGTGCCTGGACCGCCGGGGGGGCCTCACGGGGGTTCTTC